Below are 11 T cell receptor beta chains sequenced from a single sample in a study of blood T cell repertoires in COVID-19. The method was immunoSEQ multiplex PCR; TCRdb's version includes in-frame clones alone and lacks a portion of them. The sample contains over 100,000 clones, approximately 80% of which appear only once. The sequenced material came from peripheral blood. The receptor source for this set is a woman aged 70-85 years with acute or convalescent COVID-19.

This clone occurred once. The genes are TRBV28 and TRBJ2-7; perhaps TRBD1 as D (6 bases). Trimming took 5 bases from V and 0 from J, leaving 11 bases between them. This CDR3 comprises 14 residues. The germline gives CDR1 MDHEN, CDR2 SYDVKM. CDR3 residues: CASSKQGSSYEQYF. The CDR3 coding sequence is TGTGCCAGCAGTAAACAGGGTAGCTCCTACGAGCAGTACTTC.

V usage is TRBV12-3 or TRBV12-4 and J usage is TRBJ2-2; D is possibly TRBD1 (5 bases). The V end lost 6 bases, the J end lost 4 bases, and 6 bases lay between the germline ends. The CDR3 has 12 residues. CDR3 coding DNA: TGTGCCAGCAGGGGGCGCACCGGGGAGCTGTTTTTT. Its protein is CASRGRTGELFF.

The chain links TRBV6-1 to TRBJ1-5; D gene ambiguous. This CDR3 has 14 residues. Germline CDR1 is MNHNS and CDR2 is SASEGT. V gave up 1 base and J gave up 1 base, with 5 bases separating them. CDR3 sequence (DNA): TGTGCCAGCAGTGAAGTAAGCAGCAATCAGCCCCAGCATTTT. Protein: CASSEVSSNQPQHF.

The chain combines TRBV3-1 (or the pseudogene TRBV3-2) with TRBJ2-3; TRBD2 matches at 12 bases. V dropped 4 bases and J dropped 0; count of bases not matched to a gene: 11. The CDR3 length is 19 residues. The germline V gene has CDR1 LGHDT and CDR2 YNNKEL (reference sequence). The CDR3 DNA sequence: TGTGCCAGCAGCCCCTACTTCGCTAGCGGGGGGGCTAGCACAGATACGCAGTATTTT. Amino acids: CASSPYFASGGASTDTQYF.

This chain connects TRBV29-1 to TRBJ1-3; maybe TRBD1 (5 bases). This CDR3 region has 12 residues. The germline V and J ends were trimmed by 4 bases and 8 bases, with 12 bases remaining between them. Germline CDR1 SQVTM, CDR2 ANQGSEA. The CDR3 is CSVAWGLDTIYF. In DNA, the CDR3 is TGCAGCGTTGCATGGGGACTAGACACCATATATTTT.

The CDR3 DNA sequence: TGCGCCAGCAGCCAAGATACCCAGACAGGGGCGCCTTCACCCCTCCACTTT. Protein sequence: CASSQDTQTGAPSPLHF. The chain combines TRBV4-1 with TRBJ1-6, with 8 bases identical to TRBD1. Looked up from germline, CDR1 is MGHRA and CDR2 is YSYEKL. CDR3 length: 17 residues. V was clipped by 0 bases and J by 9 bases; unmatched bases: 10.

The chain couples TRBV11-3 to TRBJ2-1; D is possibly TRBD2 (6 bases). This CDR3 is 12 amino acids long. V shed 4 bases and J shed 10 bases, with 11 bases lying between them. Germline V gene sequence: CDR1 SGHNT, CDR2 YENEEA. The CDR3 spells CASSSTSLEQFF. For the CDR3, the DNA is TGTGCCAGCAGCTCGACTAGTCTAGAGCAGTTCTTC.

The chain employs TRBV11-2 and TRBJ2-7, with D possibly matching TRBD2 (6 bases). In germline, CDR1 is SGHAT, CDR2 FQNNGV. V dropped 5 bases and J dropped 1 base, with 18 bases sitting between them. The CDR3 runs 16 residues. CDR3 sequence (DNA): TGTGCCAGCAGCCTAGGCCGCTTCGGGGGTTCCTACGAGCAGTACTTC. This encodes CASSLGRFGGSYEQYF. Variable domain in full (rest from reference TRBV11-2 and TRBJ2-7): EAGVAQSPRYKIIEKRQSVAFWCNPISGHATLYWYQQILGQGPKLLIQFQNNGVVDDSQLPKDRFSAERLKGVDSTLKIQPAKLEDSAVYLCASSLGRFGGSYEQYFGPGTRLTVT.

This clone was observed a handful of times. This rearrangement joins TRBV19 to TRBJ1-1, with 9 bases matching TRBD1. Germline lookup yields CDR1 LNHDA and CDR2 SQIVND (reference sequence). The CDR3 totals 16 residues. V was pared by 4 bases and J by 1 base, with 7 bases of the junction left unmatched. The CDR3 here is CASSTGTGSWNTEAFF. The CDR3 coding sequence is TGTGCCAGTAGTACCGGGACAGGGTCTTGGAACACTGAAGCTTTCTTT.

Here the CDR3 DNA reads TGTGCCATCAGTGAAGAGCGGGAGGGGACTGGGGCCAACGTCCTGACTTTC. Translated, it gives CAISEEREGTGANVLTF. This chain links TRBV10-3 with TRBJ2-6, with 10 bases matching TRBD2. Germline CDR1 ENHRY, CDR2 SYGVKD. Trimming at V came to 3 bases and at J to 2 bases, leaving 4 bases not matched to a gene. CDR3 length: 17 residues.

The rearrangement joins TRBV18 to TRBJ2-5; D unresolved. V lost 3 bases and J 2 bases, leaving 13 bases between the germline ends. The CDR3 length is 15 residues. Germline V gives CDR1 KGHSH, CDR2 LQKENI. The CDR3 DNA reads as TGTGCCAGCTCACCCGCCCCGGGTGTACAAGAGACCCAGTACTTC. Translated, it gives CASSPAPGVQETQYF.